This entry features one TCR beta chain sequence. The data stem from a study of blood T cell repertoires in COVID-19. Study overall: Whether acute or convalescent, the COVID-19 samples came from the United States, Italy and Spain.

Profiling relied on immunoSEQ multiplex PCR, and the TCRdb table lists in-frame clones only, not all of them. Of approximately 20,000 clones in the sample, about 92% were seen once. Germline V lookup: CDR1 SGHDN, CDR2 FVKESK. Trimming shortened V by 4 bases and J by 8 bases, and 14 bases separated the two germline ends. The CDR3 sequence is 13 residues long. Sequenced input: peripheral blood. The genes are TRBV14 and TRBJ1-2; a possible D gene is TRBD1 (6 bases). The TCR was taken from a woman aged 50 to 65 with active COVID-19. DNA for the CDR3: TGTGCCAGCAGCCCGGGGGGGCGAGGGGGCTACACCTTC. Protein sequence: CASSPGGRGGYTF.